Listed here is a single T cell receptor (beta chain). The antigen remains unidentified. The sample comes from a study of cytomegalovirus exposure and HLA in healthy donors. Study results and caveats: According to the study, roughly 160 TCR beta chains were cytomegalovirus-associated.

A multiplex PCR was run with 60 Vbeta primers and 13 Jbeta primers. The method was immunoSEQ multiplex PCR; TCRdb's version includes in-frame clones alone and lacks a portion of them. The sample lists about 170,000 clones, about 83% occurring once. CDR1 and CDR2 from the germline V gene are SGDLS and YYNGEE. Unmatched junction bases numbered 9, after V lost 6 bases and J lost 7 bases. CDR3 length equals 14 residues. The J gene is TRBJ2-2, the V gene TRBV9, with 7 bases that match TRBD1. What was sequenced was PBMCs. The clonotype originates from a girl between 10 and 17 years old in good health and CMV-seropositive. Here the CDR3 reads CASTSTGKVGELFF. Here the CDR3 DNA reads TGTGCCAGCACCTCGACAGGGAAGGTCGGGGAGCTGTTTTTT. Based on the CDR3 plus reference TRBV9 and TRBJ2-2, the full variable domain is DSGVTQTPKHLITATGQRVTLRCSPRSGDLSVYWYQQSLDQGLQFLIQYYNGEERAKGNILERFSAQQFPDLHSELNLSSLELGDSALYFCASTSTGKVGELFFGEGSRLTVL.